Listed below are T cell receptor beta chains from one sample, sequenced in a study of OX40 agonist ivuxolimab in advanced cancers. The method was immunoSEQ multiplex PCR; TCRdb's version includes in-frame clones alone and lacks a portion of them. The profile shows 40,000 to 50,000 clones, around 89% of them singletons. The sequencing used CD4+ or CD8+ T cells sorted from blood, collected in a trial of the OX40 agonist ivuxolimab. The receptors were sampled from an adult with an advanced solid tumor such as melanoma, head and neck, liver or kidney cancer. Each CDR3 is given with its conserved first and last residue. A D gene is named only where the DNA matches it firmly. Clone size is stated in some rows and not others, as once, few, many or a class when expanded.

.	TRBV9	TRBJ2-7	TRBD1	TGTGCCAGCAGCCGGACAGGGAACTCCTACGAGCAGTACTTC	CASSRTGNSYEQYF
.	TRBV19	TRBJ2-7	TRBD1	TGTGCCAGTAGTATAACCGGGACAGAAGGCTACGAGCAGTACTTC	CASSITGTEGYEQYF
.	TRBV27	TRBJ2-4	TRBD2	TGTGCCAGCAGTTCCCTTAGCGGGGGACAGTCCAAAAACATTCAGTACTTC	CASSSLSGGQSKNIQYF
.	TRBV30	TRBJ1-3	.	TGTGCCTGGAGCGAGGAGAGGCTGGGAACCATATATTTT	CAWSEERLGTIYF
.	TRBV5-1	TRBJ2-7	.	TGCGCCAGCAGCCCACACGGGGGCAAGAGACCCTACGAGCAGTACTTC	CASSPHGGKRPYEQYF
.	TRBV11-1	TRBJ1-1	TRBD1	TGTGCCAGCAGCTACAGGGGATTGGGCGTGACTGAAGCTTTCTTT	CASSYRGLGVTEAFF
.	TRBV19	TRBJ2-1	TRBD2	TGTGCCAGTAGTATAGCGCGGGGGGGTTACAATGAGCAGTTCTTC	CASSIARGGYNEQFF
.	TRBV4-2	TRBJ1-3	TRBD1	TGTGCCAGGGGTGGAGAGGACAGGGGATCAGACGGAAACACCATATATTTT	CARGGEDRGSDGNTIYF
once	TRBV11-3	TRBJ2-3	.	TGTGCCAGCAGCTTAGATAAGGCGCGCTTCGGGGATACGCAGTATTTT	CASSLDKARFGDTQYF
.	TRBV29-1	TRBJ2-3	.	TGCAGCGTTGAGAGTCGACAAGAAATAGATACGCAGTATTTT	CSVESRQEIDTQYF
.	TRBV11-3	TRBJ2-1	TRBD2	TGTGCCAGCAGCCCAGCCCTTCACCGTAGCGGGGGGCAATACAATGAGCAGTTCTTC	CASSPALHRSGGQYNEQFF
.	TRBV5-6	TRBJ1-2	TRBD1	TGTGCCAGCAGCTGGGTTTCAGGGGGACCTTATGGCTACACCTTC	CASSWVSGGPYGYTF
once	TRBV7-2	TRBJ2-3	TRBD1	TGTGCCAGCAGCTTACAGGGGGCCTTAACAGATACGCAGTATTTT	CASSLQGALTDTQYF
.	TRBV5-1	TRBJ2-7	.	TGCGCCAGCAGCTTGAGCGAGGGGGTAAACGAGCAGTACTTC	CASSLSEGVNEQYF
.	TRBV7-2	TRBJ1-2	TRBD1	TGTGCCAGCAGCTTAGCATTTGGGGGACAGAACTATGGCTACACCTTC	CASSLAFGGQNYGYTF
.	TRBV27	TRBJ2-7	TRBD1	TGTGCCAGCAGTTTCCATAACTTCCGGACAGGGTCCTCCTACGAGCAGTACTTC	CASSFHNFRTGSSYEQYF
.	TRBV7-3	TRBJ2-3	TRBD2	TGTGCCAGCAGCTTAAACCCTAGCGGGGCCAACGCAGATACGCAGTATTTT	CASSLNPSGANADTQYF
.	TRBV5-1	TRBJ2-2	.	TGCGCCACCGCGCAGGGATCGTGGGACACCGGGGAGCTGTTTTTT	CATAQGSWDTGELFF
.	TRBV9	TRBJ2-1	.	TGTGCCAGCAGCGTAGGACCCCCCCGGGATGAGCAGTTCTTC	CASSVGPPRDEQFF
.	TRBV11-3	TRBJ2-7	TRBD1	TGTGCCAGCAGCTTCCGGGACAGTGGACCCTACGAGCAGTACTTC	CASSFRDSGPYEQYF
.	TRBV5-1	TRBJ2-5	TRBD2	TGCGCCAGCCATGATAGCGGGGGGCTCCAAGAGACCCAGTACTTC	CASHDSGGLQETQYF
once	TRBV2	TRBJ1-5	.	TGTGCCAGCAGTGGGGGGATGTATGAGCCCCAGCATTTT	CASSGGMYEPQHF
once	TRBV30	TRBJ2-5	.	TGTGCCTCCAAGGACAGTGGAAAGACCCAGTACTTC	CASKDSGKTQYF
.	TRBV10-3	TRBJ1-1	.	TGTGCCATCAGCGCATCAGCTGACTGGGGCACTGAAGCTTTCTTT	CAISASADWGTEAFF
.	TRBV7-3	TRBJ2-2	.	TGTGCCAGCAGCTTAACCCCCCCCGAGGCGGGCAACGGGGAGCTGTTTTTT	CASSLTPPEAGNGELFF
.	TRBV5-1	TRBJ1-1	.	TGCGCCAGCAGCTTGGAGCGCCCCACTGAAGCTTTCTTT	CASSLERPTEAFF
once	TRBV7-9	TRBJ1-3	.	TGTGCCAGCAGCTTAGCCACAGGGTTATCCGGAAACACCATATATTTT	CASSLATGLSGNTIYF
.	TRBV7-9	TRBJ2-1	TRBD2	TGTGCCAGCAGCTGGACTAGCGGGGGGTATAATGAGCAGTTCTTC	CASSWTSGGYNEQFF
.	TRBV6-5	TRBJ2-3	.	TGTGCCAGCAGTTCCCTCCCCCGGGGCCAAGCGCAGTATTTT	CASSSLPRGQAQYF
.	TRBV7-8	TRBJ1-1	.	TGTGCCAGCAGCTCAACGCAGAGACAGGCGATGAACACTGAAGCTTTCTTT	CASSSTQRQAMNTEAFF
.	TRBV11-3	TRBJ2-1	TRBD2	TGTGCCAGCAGCTTAAGTCGGGGGGGCCGGAATGAGCAGTTCTTC	CASSLSRGGRNEQFF
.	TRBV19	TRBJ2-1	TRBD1	TGTGCCAGTAGCCACTCGACAGGGGACCCCTACAATGAGCAGTTCTTC	CASSHSTGDPYNEQFF
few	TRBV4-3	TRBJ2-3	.	TGCGCCAGCAGCCAAGAAGGCAGGGAGGTAGATACGCAGTATTTT	CASSQEGREVDTQYF
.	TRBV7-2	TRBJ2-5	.	TGTGCCAGCAGTCCTGGGGAGACCCAGTACTTC	CASSPGETQYF
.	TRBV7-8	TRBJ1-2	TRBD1	TGTGCCAGCTCCCGGTCCCAGGGGGCGATCGATATCAACTATGGCTACACCTTC	CASSRSQGAIDINYGYTF
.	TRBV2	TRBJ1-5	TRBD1	TGTGCCAGCAGGGACCGGACAGGGGTAAGCAATCAGCCCCAGCATTTT	CASRDRTGVSNQPQHF
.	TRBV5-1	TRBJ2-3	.	TGCGCCAGCAGCTTGGAGTATGGTACGCAGTATTTT	CASSLEYGTQYF
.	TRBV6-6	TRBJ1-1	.	TGTGCCAGCAGCGCAGAGAACACTGAAGCTTTCTTT	CASSAENTEAFF
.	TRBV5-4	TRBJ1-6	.	TGTGCCAGCAGCTTAAGGGTAGGAGATTCACCCCTCCACTTT	CASSLRVGDSPLHF
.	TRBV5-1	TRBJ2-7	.	TGCGCCAGCAGCTCGACCGGGGCGGGCGGAAACGAGCAGTACTTC	CASSSTGAGGNEQYF
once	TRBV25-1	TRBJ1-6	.	TGTGCCAGCAGCCAGCAGAGCTCCTATAATTCACCCCTCCACTTT	CASSQQSSYNSPLHF
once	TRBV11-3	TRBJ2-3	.	TGTGCCAGCAGCTTATTACAGGGTTACACAGATACGCAGTATTTT	CASSLLQGYTDTQYF
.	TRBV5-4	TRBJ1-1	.	TGTGCCAGTACTCCTCCCGGGACGGAAAACACTGAAGCTTTCTTT	CASTPPGTENTEAFF
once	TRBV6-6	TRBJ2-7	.	TGTGCCAGCAGTAAGGCTTGGGAACCCTACGAGCAGTACTTC	CASSKAWEPYEQYF
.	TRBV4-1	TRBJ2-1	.	TGCGCCAGCAGCCAAGAAAGTTACGGGCCGAGCTCCTACAATGAGCAGTTCTTC	CASSQESYGPSSYNEQFF
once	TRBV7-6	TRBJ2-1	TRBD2	TGTGCCAGCAGCTCCCCACTAGCGGCCTACAATGAGCAGTTCTTC	CASSSPLAAYNEQFF
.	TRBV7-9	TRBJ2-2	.	TGTGCCAGCAGCTTAGAGGGTCCTGGGGAGCTGTTTTTT	CASSLEGPGELFF
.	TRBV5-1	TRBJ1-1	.	TGCGCCAGCAGCTTGGGCAGTATTGCCACTGAAGCTTTCTTT	CASSLGSIATEAFF
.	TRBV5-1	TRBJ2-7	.	TGCGCCAGCAGCATGGCCGTAAGAAAGGACACCTACGAGCAGTACTTC	CASSMAVRKDTYEQYF
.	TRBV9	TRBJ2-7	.	TGTGCCAGCAGCGTAGACCCCGCGGGTGAGCAGTACTTC	CASSVDPAGEQYF
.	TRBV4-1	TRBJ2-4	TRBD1	TGCGCCAGCAGCCAAAAAGAGGCGTGGGACAGGCCTTTGAACATTCAGTACTTC	CASSQKEAWDRPLNIQYF
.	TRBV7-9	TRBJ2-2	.	TGTGCCAGCAGCCCACACAGGACAGTTTCCACGAACACCGGGGAGCTGTTTTTT	CASSPHRTVSTNTGELFF